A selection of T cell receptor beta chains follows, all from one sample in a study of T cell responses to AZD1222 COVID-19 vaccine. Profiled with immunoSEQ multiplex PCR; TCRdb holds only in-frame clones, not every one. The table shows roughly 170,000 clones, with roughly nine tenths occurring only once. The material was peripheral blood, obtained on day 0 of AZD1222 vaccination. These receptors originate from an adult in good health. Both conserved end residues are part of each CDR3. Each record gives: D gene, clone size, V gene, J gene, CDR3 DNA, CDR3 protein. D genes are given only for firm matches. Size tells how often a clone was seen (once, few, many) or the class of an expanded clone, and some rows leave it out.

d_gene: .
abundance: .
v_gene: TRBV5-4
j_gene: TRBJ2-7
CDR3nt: TGTGCCAGCAGCTTAAGGGGCTACGAGCAGTACTTC
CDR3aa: CASSLRGYEQYF

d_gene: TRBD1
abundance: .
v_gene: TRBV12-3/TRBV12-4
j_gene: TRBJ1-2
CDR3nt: TGTGCCAGCAGTCTCACAGGGGGCAGTGGCTACACCTTC
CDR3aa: CASSLTGGSGYTF

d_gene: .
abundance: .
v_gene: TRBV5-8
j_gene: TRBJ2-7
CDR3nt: TGTGCCAGCAGCTTACAGGTGGGCATCGAGCAGTACTTC
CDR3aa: CASSLQVGIEQYF

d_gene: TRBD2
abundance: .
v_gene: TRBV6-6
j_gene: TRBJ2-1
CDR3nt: TGTGCCAGCAGTTACGGTGCGGGAGGGGACAATGAGCAGTTCTTC
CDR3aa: CASSYGAGGDNEQFF

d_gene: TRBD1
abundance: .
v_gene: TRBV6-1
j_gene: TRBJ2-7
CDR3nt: TGTGCCAGCAGTGAACCGGGACAGGTCCACTACGAGCAGTACTTC
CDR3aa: CASSEPGQVHYEQYF

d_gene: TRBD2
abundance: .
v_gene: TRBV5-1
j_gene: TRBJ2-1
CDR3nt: TGCGCCAGCCAGCGGGGCACCTACAATGAGCAGTTCTTC
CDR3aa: CASQRGTYNEQFF

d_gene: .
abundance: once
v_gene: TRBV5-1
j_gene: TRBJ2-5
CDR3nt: TGCGCCAGCAGCCTGACCGGGGAGACCCAGTACTTC
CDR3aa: CASSLTGETQYF

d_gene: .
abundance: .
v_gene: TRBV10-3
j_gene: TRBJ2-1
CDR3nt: TGTGCCATCAGTGCACAGGTATACAATGAGCAGTTCTTC
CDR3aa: CAISAQVYNEQFF

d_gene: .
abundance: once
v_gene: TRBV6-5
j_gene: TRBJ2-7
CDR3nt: TGTGCCAGCAGTTACGGGAGGGACAACCCGTCCTACGAGCAGTACTTC
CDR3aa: CASSYGRDNPSYEQYF

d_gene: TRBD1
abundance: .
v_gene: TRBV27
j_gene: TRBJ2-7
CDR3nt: TGTGCCAGCAGTTTAGACTCGCCCGGACAGGGAATCTACGAGCAGTACTTC
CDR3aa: CASSLDSPGQGIYEQYF

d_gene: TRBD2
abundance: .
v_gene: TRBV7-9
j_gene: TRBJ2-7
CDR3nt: TGTGCCAGCAGCTTAGCTCCGGGGGGATTCTACGAGCAGTACTTC
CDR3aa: CASSLAPGGFYEQYF

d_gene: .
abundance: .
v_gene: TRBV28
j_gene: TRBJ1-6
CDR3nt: TGTGCCAGCAACGATCCGGGGGGCTCCTATAATTCACCCCTCCACTTT
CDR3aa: CASNDPGGSYNSPLHF

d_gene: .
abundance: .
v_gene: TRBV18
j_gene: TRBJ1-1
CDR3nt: TGTGCCAGCTCACCACTGGGGGAGGTGGGCACTGAAGCTTTCTTT
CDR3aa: CASSPLGEVGTEAFF

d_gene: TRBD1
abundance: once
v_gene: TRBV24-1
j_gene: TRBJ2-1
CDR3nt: TGTGCCACCAGTGATTTGGACAGGGGGCTAAGGGATGAGCAGTTCTTC
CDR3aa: CATSDLDRGLRDEQFF

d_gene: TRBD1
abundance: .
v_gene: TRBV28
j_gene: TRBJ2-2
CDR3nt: TGTGCCAGCAGTGGGGACAGAAGGAACACCGGGGAGCTGTTTTTT
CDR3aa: CASSGDRRNTGELFF

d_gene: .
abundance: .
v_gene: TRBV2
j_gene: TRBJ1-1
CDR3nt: TGTGCCAGCAGCCTTGTTTTGATGAACACTGAAGCTTTCTTT
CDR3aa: CASSLVLMNTEAFF

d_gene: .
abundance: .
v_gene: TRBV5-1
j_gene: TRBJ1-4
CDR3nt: TGCGCCAGCAGTATATCCGGGACGAGTAATGAAAAACTGTTTTTT
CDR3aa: CASSISGTSNEKLFF

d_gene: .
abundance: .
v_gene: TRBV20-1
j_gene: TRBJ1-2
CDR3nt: TGCAGTGCTAGAGTCCAGCGGGGCTACACCTTC
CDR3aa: CSARVQRGYTF

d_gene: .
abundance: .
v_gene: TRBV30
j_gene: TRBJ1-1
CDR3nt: TGTGCCTGGAGTTTCGACACTGAAGCTTTCTTT
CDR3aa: CAWSFDTEAFF

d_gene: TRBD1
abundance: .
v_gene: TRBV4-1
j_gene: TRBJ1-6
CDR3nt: TGCGCCAGCAGCCAAGATCCGAGGGGAGGGGGCGAGACACCCCTCCACTTT
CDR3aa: CASSQDPRGGGETPLHF

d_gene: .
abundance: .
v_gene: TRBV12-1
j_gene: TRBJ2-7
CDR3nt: TGTGCCAGCAGCTTTGCTGGGACGGTGAACGAGCAGTACTTC
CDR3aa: CASSFAGTVNEQYF

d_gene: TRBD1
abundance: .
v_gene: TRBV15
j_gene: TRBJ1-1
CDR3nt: TGTGCCACCAGCAGAGTGAGACAGGGGTACACTGAAGCTTTCTTT
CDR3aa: CATSRVRQGYTEAFF

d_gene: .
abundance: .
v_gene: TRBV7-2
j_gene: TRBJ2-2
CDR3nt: TGTGCCAGCAGGACAGTCACCGGGGAGCTGTTTTTT
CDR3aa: CASRTVTGELFF

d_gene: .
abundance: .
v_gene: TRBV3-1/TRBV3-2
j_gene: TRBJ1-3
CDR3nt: TGTGCCAGCAGCCAATTCGGCAACACTGGAAACACCATATATTTT
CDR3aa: CASSQFGNTGNTIYF

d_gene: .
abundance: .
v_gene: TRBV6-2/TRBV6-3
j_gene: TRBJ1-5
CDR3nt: TGTGCCAGCAGTTACAGGGGGGATCAGCCCCAGCATTTT
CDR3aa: CASSYRGDQPQHF

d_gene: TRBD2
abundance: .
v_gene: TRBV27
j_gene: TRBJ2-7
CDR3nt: TGTGCCAGCAGTCTACTCCTATCGGGAGGGACACACGAGCAGTACTTC
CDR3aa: CASSLLLSGGTHEQYF

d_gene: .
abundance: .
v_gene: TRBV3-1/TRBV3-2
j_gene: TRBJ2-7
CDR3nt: TGTGCCAGCGGAGCAGGCTACGAGCAGTACTTC
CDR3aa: CASGAGYEQYF

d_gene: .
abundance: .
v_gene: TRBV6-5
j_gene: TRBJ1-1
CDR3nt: TGTGCCAGCAGTTACGGGGGCGCGAACACTGAAGCTTTCTTT
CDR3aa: CASSYGGANTEAFF

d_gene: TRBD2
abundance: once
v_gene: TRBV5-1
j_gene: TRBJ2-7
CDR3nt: TGCGCCAGCAGCTCTGGACGACACAGCGCGGGAGGGCCCTACGAGCAGTACTTC
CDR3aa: CASSSGRHSAGGPYEQYF

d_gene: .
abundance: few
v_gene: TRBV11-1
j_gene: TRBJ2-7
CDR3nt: TGTGCCAGCAGCCTTACCGGGACTGGCTACGAGCAGTACTTC
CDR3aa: CASSLTGTGYEQYF

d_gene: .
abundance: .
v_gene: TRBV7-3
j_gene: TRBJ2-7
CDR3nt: TGTGCCAGCAGCCCGGACACCTACGAGCAGTACTTC
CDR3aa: CASSPDTYEQYF

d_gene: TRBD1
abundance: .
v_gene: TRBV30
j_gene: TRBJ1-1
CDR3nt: TGTGCCTGGATGCCAGGGGGTAACACTGAAGCTTTCTTT
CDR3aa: CAWMPGGNTEAFF

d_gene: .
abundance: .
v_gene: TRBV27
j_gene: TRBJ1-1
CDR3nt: TGTGCCAGCAGTTTCCGTCAGAGGACTGAAGCTTTCTTT
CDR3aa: CASSFRQRTEAFF

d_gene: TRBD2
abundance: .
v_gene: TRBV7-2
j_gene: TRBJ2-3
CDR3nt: TGTGCCAGCAGCCAAGGAAGCGGGAGGGCCACAGATACGCAGTATTTT
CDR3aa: CASSQGSGRATDTQYF

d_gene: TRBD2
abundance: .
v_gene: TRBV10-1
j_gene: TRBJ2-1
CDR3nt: TGCGCCAGCGGCCAACACCCGAATTTCGGACTAGCGGGACTAGTCAATGAGCAGTTCTTC
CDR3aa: CASGQHPNFGLAGLVNEQFF

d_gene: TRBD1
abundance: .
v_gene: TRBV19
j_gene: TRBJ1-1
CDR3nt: TGTGCCAGTAGTCCGGAGACCGGGACAGTGAACACTGAAGCTTTCTTT
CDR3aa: CASSPETGTVNTEAFF

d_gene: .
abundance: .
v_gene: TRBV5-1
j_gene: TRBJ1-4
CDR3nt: TGCGCCAGCAGCTTGGCCATGCGGGGAACTAATGAAAAACTGTTTTTT
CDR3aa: CASSLAMRGTNEKLFF

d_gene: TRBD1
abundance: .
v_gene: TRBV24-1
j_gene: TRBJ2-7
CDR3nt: TGTGCCACCAGTGATGTTGGACAGGGGAAACGGTACTTC
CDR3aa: CATSDVGQGKRYF

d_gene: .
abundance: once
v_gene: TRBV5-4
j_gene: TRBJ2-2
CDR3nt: TGTGCCAGCAGCTTTGTCACTTTAAACACCGGGGAGCTGTTTTTT
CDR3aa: CASSFVTLNTGELFF

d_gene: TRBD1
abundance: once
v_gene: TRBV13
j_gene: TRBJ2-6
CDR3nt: TGTGCCAGCAGCTCCGGACAGGCCTCTGGGGCCAACGTCCTGACTTTC
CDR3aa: CASSSGQASGANVLTF

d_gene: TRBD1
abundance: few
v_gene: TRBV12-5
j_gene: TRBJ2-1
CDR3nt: TGTGCTAGTGGTTTAGCAGGACAGGGGGCGCCTAAGGGTGAGCAGTTCTTC
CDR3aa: CASGLAGQGAPKGEQFF

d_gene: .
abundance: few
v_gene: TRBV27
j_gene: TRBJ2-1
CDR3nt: TGTGCCAGCAGTTTAGTGCATAACTCCTACAATGAGCAGTTCTTC
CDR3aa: CASSLVHNSYNEQFF

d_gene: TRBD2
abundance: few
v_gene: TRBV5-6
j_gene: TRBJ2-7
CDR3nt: TGTGCCAGCATCCGCTGGGGGGATTGGGGACTAGCCTACGAGCAGTACTTC
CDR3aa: CASIRWGDWGLAYEQYF

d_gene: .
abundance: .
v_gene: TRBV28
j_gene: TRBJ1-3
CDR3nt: TGTGCCAGCAGTTCACGAGACTCCGGAAACACCATATATTTT
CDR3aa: CASSSRDSGNTIYF

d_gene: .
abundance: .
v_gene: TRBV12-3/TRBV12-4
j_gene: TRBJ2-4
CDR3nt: TGTGCCAGCAGTTTAGGGGGGCCCATTCAGTACTTC
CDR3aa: CASSLGGPIQYF

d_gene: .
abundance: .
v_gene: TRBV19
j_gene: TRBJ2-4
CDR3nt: TGTGCCAGTAGTTATGGGAGAAGGGGCAAGGTGGACAAAAACATTCAGTACTTC
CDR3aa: CASSYGRRGKVDKNIQYF